This T cell receptor beta chain was recovered during a study of regulatory T cells in long-lasting Graves disease. The CDR3 spans 15 residues. V lost 0 bases and J 2 bases, leaving 11 bases between the germline ends. Germline CDR1 and CDR2: LGHDT and YNNKEL (reference sequence). Time point denoted: newly diagnosed GD, antithyroid drugs for less than 3 months. Construction of the TCR library relied on RNA isolated from PBMCs. Arm-PCR of CDR3 regions and iRepertoire HTBI primers were the basis on which TCR beta libraries were built. MiXCR, applied by TCRdb to the multiplex PCR reads, yields one record per CDR3 protein. The sample holds roughly 500,000 distinct CDR3 sequences; about 12% are singletons and the top ten take roughly 8.9%. This clonotype was observed a handful of times. These data are also associated with another study on T cells in Graves' hyperthyroidism and ophthalmopathy. That report adds: Uncontrolled infection, other autoimmune disease, pregnancy or lactation led to exclusion.

This TCR was sampled from a woman younger than 45 with Graves disease. The genes are TRBV3-1 and TRBJ2-7, with D perhaps matching TRBD1 (5 bases). Sequencing used peripheral blood mononuclear cells (PBMCs), obtained at new diagnosis, from a patient treated with antithyroid drugs. Here the CDR3 reads CASSQDETETYEQYF. For the CDR3, the DNA is TGTGCCAGCAGCCAAGACGAGACAGAAACCTACGAGCAGTACTTC.